This TCR beta chain was captured in a study of T cells in Graves' hyperthyroidism and ophthalmopathy. Across the study: Peripheral blood was taken when the disease was first diagnosed, before any treatment began.

The CDR3 has 13 amino acids. The V gene's germline CDR1 is SQVTM and CDR2 ANQGSEA. The V gene lost 2 bases and the J gene lost 9 bases, with 16 bases spanning the gap. RNA transcripts provided the source from which TCR beta CDR3 regions were amplified. In the first-round RT-PCR of the TCR CDR3, the HTBI primer set was used. TCRdb ran MiXCR on the multiplex PCR reads and lists one entry per CDR3 protein. The sample yields 370,000 or so distinct CDR3 sequences, around 16% seen once. This clonotype appeared many times. The gene calls are TRBV29-1 and TRBJ1-1; D unresolved. This TCR came from a young woman with Graves' hyperthyroidism that later progressed to Graves' ophthalmopathy. The sample consisted of blood. The CDR3 DNA sequence: TGCAGCGTTGAAAGTTGGAGGCAGCCTAAAGCTTTCTTT. Its protein product is CSVESWRQPKAFF.